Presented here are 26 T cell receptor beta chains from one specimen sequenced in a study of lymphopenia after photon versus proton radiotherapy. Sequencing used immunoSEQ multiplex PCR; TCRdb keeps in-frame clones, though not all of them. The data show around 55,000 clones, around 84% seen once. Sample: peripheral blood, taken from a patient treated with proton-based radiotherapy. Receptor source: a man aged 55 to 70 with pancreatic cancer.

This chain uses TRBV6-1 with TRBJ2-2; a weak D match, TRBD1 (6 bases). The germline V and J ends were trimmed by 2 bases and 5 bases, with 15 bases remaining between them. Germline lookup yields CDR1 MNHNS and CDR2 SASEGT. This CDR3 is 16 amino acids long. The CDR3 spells CASSERAGAATGELFF. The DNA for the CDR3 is TGTGCCAGCAGTGAACGGGCAGGGGCGGCAACCGGGGAGCTGTTTTTT.

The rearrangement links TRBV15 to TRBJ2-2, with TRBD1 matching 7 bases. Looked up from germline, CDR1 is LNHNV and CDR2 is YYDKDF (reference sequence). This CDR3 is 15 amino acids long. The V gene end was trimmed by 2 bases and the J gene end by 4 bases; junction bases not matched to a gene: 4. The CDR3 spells CATSRTGAITGELFF. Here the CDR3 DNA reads TGTGCCACCAGCAGAACAGGGGCGATCACCGGGGAGCTGTTTTTT.

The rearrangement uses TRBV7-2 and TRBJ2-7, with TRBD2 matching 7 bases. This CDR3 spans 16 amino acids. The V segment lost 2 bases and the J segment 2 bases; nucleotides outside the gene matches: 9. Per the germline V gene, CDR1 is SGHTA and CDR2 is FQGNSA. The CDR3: CASSLMPSGLTYEQYF. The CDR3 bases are TGTGCCAGCAGCTTAATGCCTAGCGGATTAACCTACGAGCAGTACTTC.

CDR3 loop: CASSIAGGLGTQYF. The CDR3 nucleotides are TGTGCCAGTAGTATAGCAGGGGGGTTGGGGACCCAGTACTTC. The genes are TRBV19 and TRBJ2-5; D perhaps matches TRBD1 (7 bases). Per the germline V gene, CDR1 is LNHDA and CDR2 is SQIVND (reference sequence). V dropped 1 base and J dropped 7 bases, with 13 bases sitting between them. CDR3 size: 14 residues.

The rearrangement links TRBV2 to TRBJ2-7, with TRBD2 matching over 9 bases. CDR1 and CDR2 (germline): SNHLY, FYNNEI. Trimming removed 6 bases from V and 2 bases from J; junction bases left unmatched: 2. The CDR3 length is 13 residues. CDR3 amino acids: CASSRLAAYEQYF. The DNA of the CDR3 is TGTGCCAGCAGCCGACTAGCGGCCTACGAGCAGTACTTC.

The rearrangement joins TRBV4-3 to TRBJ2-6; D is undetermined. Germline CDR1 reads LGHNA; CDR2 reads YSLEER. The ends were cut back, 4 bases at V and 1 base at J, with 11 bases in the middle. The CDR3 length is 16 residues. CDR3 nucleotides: TGCGCCAGCAGCCCCCAACTCCTATCTGGGGCCAACGTCCTGACTTTC. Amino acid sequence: CASSPQLLSGANVLTF.

The CDR3 loop is CASNSPGTGGNEQFF. The CDR3 DNA follows: TGTGCCAGCAATTCCCCCGGGACAGGCGGCAATGAGCAGTTCTTC. The rearrangement joins TRBV6-6 to TRBJ2-1; 8 bases match TRBD1. The CDR3 extends over 15 amino acids. J was trimmed by 6 bases and V by 7 bases; bases with no gene match: 11. CDR1 is MNHNY, CDR2 SVGAGI, per germline (reference sequence).

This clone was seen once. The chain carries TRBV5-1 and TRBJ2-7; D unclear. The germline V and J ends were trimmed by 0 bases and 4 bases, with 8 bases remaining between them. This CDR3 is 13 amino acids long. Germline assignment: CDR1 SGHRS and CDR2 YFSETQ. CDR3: CASSLDLGYEQYF. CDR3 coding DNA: TGCGCCAGCAGCTTGGATTTAGGGTACGAGCAGTACTTC.

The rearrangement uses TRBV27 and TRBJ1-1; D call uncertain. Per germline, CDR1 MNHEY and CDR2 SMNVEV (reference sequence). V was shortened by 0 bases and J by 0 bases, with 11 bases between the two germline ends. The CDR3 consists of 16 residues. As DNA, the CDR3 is TGTGCCAGCAGTTTATCTGCCAGGTCCATGAACACTGAAGCTTTCTTT. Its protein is CASSLSARSMNTEAFF.

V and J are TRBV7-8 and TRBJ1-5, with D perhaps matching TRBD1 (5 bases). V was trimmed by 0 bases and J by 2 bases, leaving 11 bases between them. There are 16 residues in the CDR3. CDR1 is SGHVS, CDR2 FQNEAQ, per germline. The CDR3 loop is CASSLARLGGNQPQHF. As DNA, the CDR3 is TGTGCCAGCAGCTTAGCGCGATTGGGGGGCAATCAGCCCCAGCATTTT.

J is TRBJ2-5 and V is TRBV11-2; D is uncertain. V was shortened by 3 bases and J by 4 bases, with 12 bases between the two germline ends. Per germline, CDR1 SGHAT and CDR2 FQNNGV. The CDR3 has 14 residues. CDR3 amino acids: CASSLLLGPETQYF. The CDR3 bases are TGTGCCAGCAGCTTGCTCCTAGGGCCAGAGACCCAGTACTTC.

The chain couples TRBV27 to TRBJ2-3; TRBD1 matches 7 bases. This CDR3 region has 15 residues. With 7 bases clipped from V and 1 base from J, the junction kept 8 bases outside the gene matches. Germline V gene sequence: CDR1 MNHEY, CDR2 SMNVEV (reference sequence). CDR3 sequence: CASTGRGLGTDTQYF. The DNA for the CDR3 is TGTGCCAGCACCGGAAGGGGGCTCGGCACAGATACGCAGTATTTT.

CDR3: CASMAEGRETQYF. CDR3 in DNA: TGCGCCAGCATGGCAGAGGGCCGGGAGACCCAGTACTTC. V gene TRBV5-1 combines with J gene TRBJ2-5; tentatively, D is TRBD2 (5 bases). Looked up from germline, CDR1 is SGHRS and CDR2 is YFSETQ. The CDR3 has 13 residues. Trimming left V 6 bases short and J 5 bases short, with 14 bases between.

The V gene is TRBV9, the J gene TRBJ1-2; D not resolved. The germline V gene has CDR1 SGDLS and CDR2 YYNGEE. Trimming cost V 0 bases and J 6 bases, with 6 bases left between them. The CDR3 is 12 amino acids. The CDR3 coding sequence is TGTGCCAGCAGCGTAGCTCGTGATGGCTACACCTTC. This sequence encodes CASSVARDGYTF.

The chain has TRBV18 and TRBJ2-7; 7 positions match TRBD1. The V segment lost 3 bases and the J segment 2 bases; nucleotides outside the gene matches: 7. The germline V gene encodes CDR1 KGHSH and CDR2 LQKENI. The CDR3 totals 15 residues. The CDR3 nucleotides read TGTGCCAGCTCACCCCCGGGACAGAGAGCCTACGAGCAGTACTTC. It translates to CASSPPGQRAYEQYF.

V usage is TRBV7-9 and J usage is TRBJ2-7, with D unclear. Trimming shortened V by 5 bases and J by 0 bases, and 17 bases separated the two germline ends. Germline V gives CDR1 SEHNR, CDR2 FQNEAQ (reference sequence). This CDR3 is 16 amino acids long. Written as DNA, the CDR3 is TGTGCCAGCAGCCACTCACCCGGGTCCCCCTCCTACGAGCAGTACTTC. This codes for CASSHSPGSPSYEQYF.

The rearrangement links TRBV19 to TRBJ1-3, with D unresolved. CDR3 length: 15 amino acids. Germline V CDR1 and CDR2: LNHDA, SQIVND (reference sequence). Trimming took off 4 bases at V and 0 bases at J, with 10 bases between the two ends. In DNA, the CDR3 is TGTGCCAGTAGTACGTTGGGGAACTCTGGAAACACCATATATTTT. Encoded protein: CASSTLGNSGNTIYF. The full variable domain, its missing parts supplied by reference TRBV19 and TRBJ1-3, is DGGITQSPKYLFRKEGQNVTLSCEQNLNHDAMYWYRQDPGQGLRLIYYSQIVNDFQKGDIAEGYSVSREKKESFPLTVTSAQKNPTAFYLCASSTLGNSGNTIYFGEGSWLTVV.

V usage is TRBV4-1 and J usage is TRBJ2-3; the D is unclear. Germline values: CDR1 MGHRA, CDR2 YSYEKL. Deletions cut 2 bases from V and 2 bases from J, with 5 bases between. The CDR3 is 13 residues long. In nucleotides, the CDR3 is TGCGCCAGCAGCCAACACTACACAGATACGCAGTATTTT. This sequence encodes CASSQHYTDTQYF.

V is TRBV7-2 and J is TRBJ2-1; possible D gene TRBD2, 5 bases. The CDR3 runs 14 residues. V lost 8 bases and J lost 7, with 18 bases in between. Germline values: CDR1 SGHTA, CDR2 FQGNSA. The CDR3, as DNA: TGTGCCAGCGGCAAGGCGGGCTATAGGAATGAGCAGTTCTTC. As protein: CASGKAGYRNEQFF.

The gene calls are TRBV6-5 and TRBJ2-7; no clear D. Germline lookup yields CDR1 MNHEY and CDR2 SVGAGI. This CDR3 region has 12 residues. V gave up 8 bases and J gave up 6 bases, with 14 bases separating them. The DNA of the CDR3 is TGTGCCAGCGCCCCAGGCGTTGGCGAGCAGTACTTC. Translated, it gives CASAPGVGEQYF.

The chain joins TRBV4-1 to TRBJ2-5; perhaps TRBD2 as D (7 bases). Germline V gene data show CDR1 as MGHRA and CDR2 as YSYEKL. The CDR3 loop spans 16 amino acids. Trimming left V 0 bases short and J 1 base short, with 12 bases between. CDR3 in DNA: TGCGCCAGCAGCCAAGATAAGGGGGGGTTCCAAGAGACCCAGTACTTC. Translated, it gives CASSQDKGGFQETQYF.

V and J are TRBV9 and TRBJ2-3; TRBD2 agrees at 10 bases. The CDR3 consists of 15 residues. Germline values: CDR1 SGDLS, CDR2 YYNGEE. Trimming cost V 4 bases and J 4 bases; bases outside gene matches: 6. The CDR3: CASSQSGRAPDTQYF. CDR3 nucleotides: TGTGCCAGCAGCCAAAGCGGGAGGGCCCCAGATACGCAGTATTTT.

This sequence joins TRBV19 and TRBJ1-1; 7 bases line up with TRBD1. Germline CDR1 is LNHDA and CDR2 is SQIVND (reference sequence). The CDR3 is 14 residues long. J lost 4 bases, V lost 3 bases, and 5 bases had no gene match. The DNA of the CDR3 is TGTGCCAGTAGTATCACAGGGGTGAGCACTGAAGCTTTCTTT. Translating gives CASSITGVSTEAFF.

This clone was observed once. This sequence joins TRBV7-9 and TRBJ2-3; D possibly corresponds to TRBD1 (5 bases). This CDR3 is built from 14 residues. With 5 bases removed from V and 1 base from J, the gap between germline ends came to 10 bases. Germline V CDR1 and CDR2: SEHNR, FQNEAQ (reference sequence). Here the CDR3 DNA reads TGTGCCAGCAGCACCACGACAGGCACAGATACGCAGTATTTT. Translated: CASSTTTGTDTQYF.

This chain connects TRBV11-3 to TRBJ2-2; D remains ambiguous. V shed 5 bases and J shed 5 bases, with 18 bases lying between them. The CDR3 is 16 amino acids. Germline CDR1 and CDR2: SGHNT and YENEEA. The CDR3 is CASSVDAVIGTGELFF. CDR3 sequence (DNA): TGTGCCAGCAGCGTCGATGCGGTCATAGGGACCGGGGAGCTGTTTTTT.

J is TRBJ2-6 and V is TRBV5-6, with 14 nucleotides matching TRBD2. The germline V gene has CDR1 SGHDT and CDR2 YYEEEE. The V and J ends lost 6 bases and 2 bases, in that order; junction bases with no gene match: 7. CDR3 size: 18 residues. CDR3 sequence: CASNQPGLAGAGANVLTF. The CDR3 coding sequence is TGTGCCAGCAACCAACCGGGACTAGCGGGAGCTGGGGCCAACGTCCTGACTTTC. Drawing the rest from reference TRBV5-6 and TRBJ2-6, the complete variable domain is DAGVTQSPTHLIKTRGQQVTLRCSPKSGHDTVSWYQQALGQGPQFIFQYYEEEERQRGNFPDRFSGHQFPNYSSELNVNALLLGDSALYLCASNQPGLAGAGANVLTFGAGSRLTVL.